The TCR beta chain under discussion was sequenced for a study of T cell responses to AZD1222 COVID-19 vaccine. Notes on the study in general: Spike-specific TCR breadth and depth rose after two AZD1222 doses.

CDR3 length: 14 amino acids. The trim removed 3 bases at V and 8 bases at J, leaving 7 bases unmatched. Germline lookup yields CDR1 SGHTA and CDR2 FQGTGA. The protocol was immunoSEQ multiplex PCR, while the TCRdb copy is restricted to in-frame clones and leaves out a portion. The sample has roughly 150,000 clones, roughly 92% seen once. This clone was counted a single time. Antigen specificity is unknown. The receptor's source is an adult who received the AZD1222 COVID-19 vaccine. The chain recombines TRBV7-3 with TRBJ2-1; 7 bases match TRBD2. The starting material was peripheral blood, obtained 28 days after the second AZD1222 dose. CDR3 in amino acids: CASSLAGAGYEQFF. CDR3 nucleotides: TGTGCCAGCAGCTTGGCGGGAGCCGGCTATGAGCAGTTCTTC.